This T cell receptor beta chain was sequenced during a study of T-cell reconstitution after alpha-beta-depleted transplantation in children. Of note for this clonotype: Its antigen is undetermined.

Broader study findings: T-cell counts and diversity at one year post-transplant came mainly from newly produced T cells. Alpha-beta T cells present about two months after transplant were reported to originate from several hundred expanded graft clones.

The CDR3 is made up of 15 amino acids. The germline V and J ends were trimmed by 2 bases and 5 bases, with 18 bases remaining between them. The V gene's germline CDR1 is DFQATT and CDR2 SNEGSKA (reference sequence). Preparation of the TCRbeta library was carried out with unique molecular identifiers. TCRdb reanalysed the PCR reads using MiXCR and keeps one entry per CDR3 protein. This sample has a few hundred thousand distinct CDR3 sequences, with about 17% found just once. The sample in question was PBMCs, mostly from graft donor cells, obtained 360 days after TCRalphabeta/CD19-depleted stem cell transplant. The clonotype was recovered from a boy in the first two years of life who had a stem cell transplant for Wiskott-Aldrich syndrome, so the T cells may come from the graft donor. The rearrangement joins TRBV20-1 to TRBJ2-5; D remains ambiguous. CDR3 coding DNA: TGCAGTGCTAGAAAGGAACGGGCCTTTCTGGAGACCCAGTACTTC. It is translated as CSARKERAFLETQYF.